The 30 T cell receptor beta chains reported below all come from one sample, sequenced in a study of T cells in Graves' hyperthyroidism and ophthalmopathy. Template material for amplifying TCR beta CDR3 regions consisted of RNA transcripts. TCR CDR3 underwent first-round RT-PCR with the HTBI primer set. Via MiXCR, TCRdb re-called the multiplex PCR reads, giving one row per CDR3 protein. The data contain a few hundred thousand distinct CDR3 sequences, about 15% of them singletons. Material: blood. These receptors came from a woman between 25 and 40 years old with Graves' hyperthyroidism.

This clonotype was seen many times. CDR3 in DNA: TGTGCCTGGAGCCAGGGTGAGGTCTACGAGCAGTACTTC. Amino acid sequence: CAWSQGEVYEQYF. This chain uses TRBV30 with TRBJ2-7, with D possibly matching TRBD1 (5 bases). Germline V gives CDR1 GTSNPN, CDR2 SVGIG (reference sequence). CDR3 length: 13 residues. Trimming left V 3 bases short and J 3 bases short, with 12 bases between.

There are a few counts of this clonotype. This rearrangement joins TRBV15 to TRBJ2-7; the D gene could be TRBD1 or TRBD2 (5 bases each). The CDR3 contains 12 residues. Germline V gene lookup returns CDR1 LNHNV and CDR2 YYDKDF (reference sequence). V was clipped by 5 bases and J by 3 bases, with 8 bases between them. The CDR3 nucleotides read TGTGCCACCAGCGAGGGGTACTACGAGCAGTACTTC. Protein product: CATSEGYYEQYF.

This clonotype was counted only a few times. The rearrangement uses TRBV6-1 and TRBJ1-1, with no clear D. Germline loops: CDR1 MNHNS, CDR2 SASEGT. The CDR3 extends over 15 amino acids. V was clipped by 7 bases and J by 0 bases, with 15 bases between them. DNA of the CDR3: TGTGCCAGCACTAAGGCTTCGACGGTGAACACTGAAGCTTTCTTT. Its translation: CASTKASTVNTEAFF.

This clonotype has at least ten counts. The V gene is TRBV18, the J gene TRBJ1-1; D not certain. This CDR3 is built from 13 residues. In germline, CDR1 is KGHSH, CDR2 LQKENI. Trimming cost V 6 bases and J 3 bases, with 11 bases left between them. In DNA, the CDR3 is TGTGCCAGCTCTCATGACGGGTACACTGAAGCTTTCTTT. It codes for CASSHDGYTEAFF.

This clonotype was detected many times. The V and J genes are TRBV28 and TRBJ2-1, with TRBD1 matching over 7 bases. The CDR3 totals 17 residues. Trimming took 4 bases from V and 0 from J; bases not matched to a gene: 9. Per the germline V gene, CDR1 is MDHEN and CDR2 is SYDVKM. The CDR3 DNA is TGTGCCAGCAGTTGGGAACAGGGGTCTAGCTCCTACAATGAGCAGTTCTTC. This translates into CASSWEQGSSSYNEQFF.

This chain joins TRBV4-1 and TRBJ1-4; D perhaps matches TRBD1 (5 bases). Germline CDR1 is MGHRA and CDR2 is YSYEKL. V was trimmed by 0 bases and J by 14 bases, leaving 31 bases between them. This CDR3 comprises 19 residues. The CDR3 nucleotides are TGCGCCAGCAGCCAAGATGAAGGGTCGGGGGGTCCAGCCCTGCCCCGTCTGTTTTTT. Its protein is CASSQDEGSGGPALPRLFF.

In its sample, this clonotype was seen a few times. The CDR3 protein is CASRELAGVIPGELFF. CDR3 bases: TGTGCCAGCAGGGAACTAGCGGGAGTGATCCCCGGGGAGCTGTTTTTT. The rearrangement links TRBV5-4 to TRBJ2-2; 11 nucleotides line up with TRBD2. CDR1 SGHNT and CDR2 YYREEE come from the germline V gene (reference sequence). The trim removed 5 bases at V and 6 bases at J, leaving 9 bases unmatched. This CDR3 has 16 amino acids.

This clonotype occurred many times. The V gene is TRBV28, the J gene TRBJ1-2; D unresolved. Trimming stripped 2 bases from V and 1 base from J, with 11 bases between. Germline values: CDR1 MDHEN, CDR2 SYDVKM. The CDR3 runs to 15 residues. CDR3: CASSLRPKYNYGYTF. CDR3 coding DNA: TGTGCCAGCAGTTTACGCCCGAAGTATAACTATGGCTACACCTTC.

This rearrangement joins TRBV28 to TRBJ2-2, with TRBD1 identical over 8 bases. The CDR3 has 15 residues. From germline, CDR1 is MDHEN and CDR2 SYDVKM. V trimming: 3 bases; J trimming: 4 bases; junction bases outside the gene matches: 4. This chain's CDR3 is CASSLRTGFTGELFF. For the CDR3, the DNA is TGTGCCAGCAGTTTGAGGACAGGGTTCACCGGGGAGCTGTTTTTT.

This clonotype was seen a handful of times. The chain uses TRBV7-2 and TRBJ1-1; D unresolved. The CDR3 is 14 amino acids. Germline V gene sequence: CDR1 SGHTA, CDR2 FQGNSA. Between the trimmed V and J ends, which lost 5 bases and 1 base, there was a span of 11 bases. The CDR3 DNA reads as TGTGCCAGCAGCCAGATGAACTGGAACACTGAAGCTTTCTTT. Protein: CASSQMNWNTEAFF.

Details on this clonotype: This sequence may be a read error, since a much larger clone differs from it by one base. This chain uses TRBV7-9 with TRBJ2-1; no firm D call. The CDR3 sequence is 12 residues long. V was cut by 5 bases and J by 8 bases, with 10 bases left in between. CDR1 is SEHNR, CDR2 FQNEAQ, per germline (reference sequence). The CDR3 nucleotides are TGTGCCAGCAGCCTGAATTACGATGAGCAGTTCTTC. Translated: CASSLNYDEQFF.

This clonotype came up many times. This chain joins TRBV12-3 or TRBV12-4 and TRBJ1-1; 8 bases line up with TRBD1. The CDR3 is 15 amino acids. The V segment lost 4 bases and the J segment 5 bases; nucleotides outside the gene matches: 9. The CDR3, as DNA: TGTGCCAGCAGTTCCCTGGCAGGGGGCATTACTGAAGCTTTCTTT. It translates to CASSSLAGGITEAFF.

The chain couples TRBV5-6 to TRBJ1-1, with D possibly being TRBD1 (5 bases). CDR3 size: 15 residues. Trimming pared 6 bases from V and 1 base from J, leaving 16 bases between. The V gene's germline CDR1 is SGHDT and CDR2 YYEEEE. The CDR3 sequence is CASNPWGGQNTEAFF. In DNA, the CDR3 is TGTGCCAGCAATCCCTGGGGCGGTCAGAACACTGAAGCTTTCTTT.

The V gene is TRBV7-2, the J gene TRBJ2-4; 8 bases align to TRBD1. J gave up 8 bases and V 0 bases, and 6 bases lay outside the gene matches. CDR3 size: 15 residues. Germline V gene data show CDR1 as SGHTA and CDR2 as FQGNSA. The CDR3 DNA sequence: TGTGCCAGCAGCTTAGCGGCAGGGGGCAAGGACATTCAGTACTTC. Translated, it gives CASSLAAGGKDIQYF.

This clonotype was picked up many times. CDR3 sequence reads: CASSQDAGQTYGYTF. CDR3 in DNA: TGTGCCAGCAGCCAAGATGCGGGGCAGACCTATGGCTACACCTTC. The V and J genes are TRBV4-2 and TRBJ1-2; perhaps TRBD1 as D (5 bases). V was shortened by 0 bases and J by 4 bases, with 12 bases between the two germline ends. Germline V lookup: CDR1 LGHNA, CDR2 YNFKEQ. The CDR3 is 15 amino acids.

The rearrangement joins TRBV18 to TRBJ2-5; D not certain. The CDR3 has 13 amino acids. V dropped 3 bases and J dropped 1 base, with 6 bases sitting between them. CDR1 and CDR2 (germline): KGHSH, LQKENI. The CDR3 sequence: CASSPRTQETQYF. CDR3 DNA sequence: TGTGCCAGCTCACCGAGAACCCAAGAGACCCAGTACTTC.

The chain links TRBV20-1 to TRBJ2-5; D may be TRBD2 (5 bases). Per the germline V gene, CDR1 is DFQATT and CDR2 is SNEGSKA (reference sequence). The germline V and J ends were trimmed by 3 bases and 0 bases, with 14 bases remaining between them. This CDR3 contains 15 residues. The CDR3 bases are TGCAGTGCTAGTATAGCGAGAGGGTACCAAGAGACCCAGTACTTC. As protein: CSASIARGYQETQYF.

This clonotype was counted at least ten times. The chain employs TRBV28 and TRBJ2-7, with D possibly being TRBD2 (5 bases). Per the germline V gene, CDR1 is MDHEN and CDR2 is SYDVKM. This CDR3 has 12 residues. Trimming took off 6 bases at V and 0 bases at J, with 6 bases between the two ends. CDR3 sequence reads: CASSRGSYEQYF. The DNA for the CDR3 is TGTGCCAGCAGCCGGGGCTCCTACGAGCAGTACTTC.

The chain carries TRBV27 and TRBJ2-1; TRBD2 aligns across 12 bases. Trimming removed 3 bases from V and 8 bases from J; junction bases left unmatched: 11. The CDR3 is 17 residues long. Germline values: CDR1 MNHEY, CDR2 SMNVEV (reference sequence). This CDR3 is CASSFSILAGGRDEQFF. The CDR3 region has the DNA TGTGCCAGCAGTTTCTCCATACTAGCGGGAGGTCGGGATGAGCAGTTCTTC.

This clonotype has a count of ten or more. This chain uses TRBV28 with TRBJ2-7; TRBD2 agrees at 9 bases. This CDR3 is built from 15 residues. Trimming cost V 7 bases and J 6 bases; bases outside gene matches: 13. The germline gives CDR1 MDHEN, CDR2 SYDVKM. Here the CDR3 DNA reads TGTGCCAGCATGATCCAGGTAGCGGGAGTACCCGAGCAGTACTTC. Its protein product is CASMIQVAGVPEQYF.

The chain is built from TRBV10-3 and TRBJ1-1, with 7 bases matching TRBD1. The CDR3 is 17 amino acids. The germline CDR1 and CDR2 sequences are ENHRY and SYGVKD. V was clipped by 7 bases and J by 0 bases; unmatched bases: 14. Here the CDR3 DNA reads TGTGCCATCACCTTACCCGACAGGGAGCTCATGAACACTGAAGCTTTCTTT. Translation: CAITLPDRELMNTEAFF.

This clonotype has more than one count but fewer than ten. The CDR3 DNA follows: TGCAGTGCTAGAGTTGCAGGGACTATAATTCAAGAGACCCAGTACTTC. Protein: CSARVAGTIIQETQYF. The chain recombines TRBV20-1 with TRBJ2-5, with TRBD2 matching 7 bases. The CDR3 spans 16 residues. After removal of 1 base from V and 2 bases from J, the junction contained 10 bases not matched to a gene. Germline CDR1 reads DFQATT; CDR2 reads SNEGSKA (reference sequence).

To note about this clonotype: Relative to the germline gene, one junction end is altered; a read error may explain this. The rearrangement links TRBV6-5 to TRBJ2-5; D tentatively reads TRBD1 or TRBD2 (6 bases each). Germline CDR1 MNHEY, CDR2 SVGAGI. The CDR3 covers 14 residues. The CDR3 DNA follows: TGTGCCAGCAGTTACGGGGACACTCGGGAGACCCAGCACTTC. Protein: CASSYGDTRETQHF.

The chain employs TRBV10-3 and TRBJ2-3, with TRBD1 identical over 7 bases. V was clipped by 6 bases and J by 4 bases; unmatched bases: 10. The CDR3 sequence is 15 residues long. CDR1 is ENHRY, CDR2 SYGVKD, per germline. DNA for the CDR3: TGTGCCATCAGCTTCGGGACAGCCGAGGCAGATACGCAGTATTTT. The encoded protein is CAISFGTAEADTQYF.

This clonotype was counted at least ten times. The rearrangement links TRBV7-2 to TRBJ2-5, with unresolved D. The CDR3 covers 12 residues. Germline values: CDR1 SGHTA, CDR2 FQGNSA. Trimming cost V 4 bases and J 4 bases, with 7 bases left between them. CDR3 nucleotide sequence: TGTGCCAGCAGCTCCCCGAGAGAGACCCAGTACTTC. Protein sequence: CASSSPRETQYF.

This clonotype was picked up a small number of times. V and J are TRBV20-1 and TRBJ1-1; 9 nucleotides align to TRBD1. The CDR3 has 12 amino acids. In germline, CDR1 is DFQATT, CDR2 SNEGSKA (reference sequence). In DNA, the CDR3 is TGCAGGGGGGGGACAGGGAGCACTGAAGCTTTCTTT. It encodes CRGGTGSTEAFF.

This clonotype was seen only a few times. The rearrangement joins TRBV6-2 or TRBV6-3 to TRBJ2-7; 8 bases match TRBD2. Trimming took 2 bases from V and 0 from J; bases not matched to a gene: 9. This CDR3 has 17 amino acids. Looked up from germline, CDR1 is MNHEY and CDR2 is SVGEGT. Here the CDR3 DNA reads TGTGCCAGCAGTTACCCGAGCGGGAGTGTGAACTCCTACGAGCAGTACTTC. This encodes CASSYPSGSVNSYEQYF.

This clonotype was recorded a few times. The chain has TRBV7-7 and TRBJ2-2, with 10 bases identical to TRBD2. Germline loops: CDR1 SSHAT, CDR2 FNYEAQ (reference sequence). Trimming at V came to 2 bases and at J to 4 bases, leaving 7 bases not matched to a gene. The CDR3 loop spans 17 amino acids. CDR3 in DNA: TGTGCCAGCAGCTTAATGCTAGCGGGAGAGGGCACCGGGGAGCTGTTTTTT. Translating gives CASSLMLAGEGTGELFF.

This clonotype was counted at least ten times. V gene TRBV28 combines with J gene TRBJ2-1; D uncertain. Trimming pared 5 bases from V and 6 bases from J, leaving 11 bases between. Germline CDR1 is MDHEN and CDR2 is SYDVKM. The CDR3 is made up of 13 amino acids. The CDR3 nucleotides are TGTGCCAGCAGTCCCCCCTGGGGCAATGAGCAGTTCTTC. It yields the protein CASSPPWGNEQFF.

This clonotype was seen repeatedly, ten times or more. The rearrangement uses TRBV6-1 and TRBJ2-1; no clear D gene. From germline, CDR1 is MNHNS and CDR2 SASEGT. CDR3 size: 13 residues. V was clipped by 5 bases and J by 5 bases, with 10 bases between them. CDR3 region: CASSYGRNNEQFF. CDR3 bases: TGTGCCAGCAGTTACGGTCGCAACAATGAGCAGTTCTTC.